This paragraph covers one T cell receptor beta chain sequence. Its antigen is not known. The study enrolled healthy HIV-negative adults without recent acute infections or vaccinations as donors. The sample originates from a study of shared clonotypes between healthy human individuals. Per germline, CDR1 WNHNN and CDR2 SYGVQD (reference sequence). This CDR3 contains 16 residues. Unmatched junction bases numbered 13, after V lost 3 bases and J lost 5 bases. Assay used: immunoSEQ multiplex PCR; TCRdb lists only in-frame clones, some missing. The table has a few hundred thousand clones, around 79% seen once. Study outcomes and limitations: Donors were few, which limited the genetic and exposure-history diversity represented.

The sequenced sample consisted of memory CD4+ T cells sorted from blood. This sample's subset: CD45RA-negative fraction. This sequence originates from a man under 40 in good health. This chain uses TRBV10-1 with TRBJ2-7; 7 nucleotides agree with TRBD2. The DNA of the CDR3 is TGCGCCAGCAGTGAAGGTCGCGGGGGATACTCTAACGAGCAGTACTTC. This codes for CASSEGRGGYSNEQYF.